This T cell receptor beta chain was retrieved from a study of vaccination effects on CD4 cells after COVID-19. About the research overall: The cohort was immunized with two doses of either the BNT162b2 or mRNA-1273 vaccine. Study-wide findings and caveats: Convalescent patients numbered few in the study; early post-infection timepoints were missing entirely. Marked clonal contraction was seen late after vaccination (in both infection- and vaccine-induced clones).

Peptide-pool stimulation followed by sequencing identified expanded antigen-specific CD4+ clonotypes in the ViraFEST assay. Investigators separated out CD4+ T cells once around 9 days of culture had passed. Each vaccine recipient was nucleocapsid antibody negative and had no prior SARS-CoV-2 infection. Produced via immunoSEQ multiplex PCR; TCRdb's table is partial and in-frame only. Among 70,000 to 75,000 clones listed, about 65% were seen once. Note on this clone: Its specificity is not known.

The V gene end was trimmed by 4 bases and the J gene end by 4 bases; junction bases not matched to a gene: 4. The germline V gene encodes CDR1 LNHNV and CDR2 YYDKDF (reference sequence). CDR3 length: 15 amino acids. The V and J genes are TRBV15 and TRBJ1-6, with TRBD1 identical over 7 bases. This specimen was CD4+ T cells from PBMCs cultured with HCoV-OC43 spike peptides, taken before COVID-19 vaccination. This sample's subset: HCoV-OC43 spike overlapping peptide pool stimulation. This TCR came from a human donor who received a COVID-19 vaccine. CDR3 sequence: CATSIRDSYNSPLHF. CDR3 bases: TGTGCCACCAGCATACGGGACAGTTATAATTCACCCCTCCACTTT.